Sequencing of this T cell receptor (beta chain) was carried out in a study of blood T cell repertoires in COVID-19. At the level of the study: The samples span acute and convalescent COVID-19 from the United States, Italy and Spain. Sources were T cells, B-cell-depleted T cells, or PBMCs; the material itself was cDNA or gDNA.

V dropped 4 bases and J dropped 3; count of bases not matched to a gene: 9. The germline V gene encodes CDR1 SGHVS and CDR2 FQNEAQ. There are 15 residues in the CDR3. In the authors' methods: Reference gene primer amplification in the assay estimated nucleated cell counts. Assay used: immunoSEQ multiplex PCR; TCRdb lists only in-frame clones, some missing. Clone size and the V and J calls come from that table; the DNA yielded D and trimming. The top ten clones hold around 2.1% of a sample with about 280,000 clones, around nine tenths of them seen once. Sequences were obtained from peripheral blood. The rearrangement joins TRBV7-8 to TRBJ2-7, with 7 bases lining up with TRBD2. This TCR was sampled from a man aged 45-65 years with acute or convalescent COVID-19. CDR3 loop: CASSSPSGGYYEQYF. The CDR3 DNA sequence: TGTGCCAGCAGCTCCCCCTCGGGGGGATACTACGAGCAGTACTTC.